The entry that follows covers one T cell receptor (beta chain) sequence. Antigen specificity is unknown. The V segment lost 0 bases and the J segment 7 bases; nucleotides outside the gene matches: 11. The CDR3 consists of 17 residues. CDR1 and CDR2 (germline): SGHRS, YFSETQ. The sample is drawn from a study of Ad26.COV2.S vaccination and SARS-CoV-2 variants. Notes on the study in general: After vaccination, substantial breadth of spike-specific CD8+ and CD4+ responses was reported. Participants given vaccine showed non-spike TCR breadth similar to that of placebo recipients.

Produced via immunoSEQ multiplex PCR; TCRdb's table is partial and in-frame only. Of about 460,000 clones listed, nearly 90% were seen once; the top ten hold under 2%. The treatment here: around 19 received Ad26.COV2.S at low or high dose, single or two shots; about 5 received placebo; per-sample allocation not given. Samples came from day 63 after the first vaccine or placebo injection. The vaccine antigen was prefusion-stabilized Wuhan SARS-CoV-2 spike. The chain is built from TRBV5-1 and TRBJ1-4; 8 bases fit TRBD1. Specimen: peripheral blood, collected in a trial of Ad26.COV2.S vaccine versus placebo. This sequence originates from a person aged 18-65 years who received the Ad26.COV2.S COVID-19 vaccine or a placebo. The CDR3 reads CASSLAMPGGEGEKLFF. The CDR3 region has the DNA TGCGCCAGCAGCTTGGCAATGCCAGGGGGCGAAGGTGAAAAACTGTTTTTT.